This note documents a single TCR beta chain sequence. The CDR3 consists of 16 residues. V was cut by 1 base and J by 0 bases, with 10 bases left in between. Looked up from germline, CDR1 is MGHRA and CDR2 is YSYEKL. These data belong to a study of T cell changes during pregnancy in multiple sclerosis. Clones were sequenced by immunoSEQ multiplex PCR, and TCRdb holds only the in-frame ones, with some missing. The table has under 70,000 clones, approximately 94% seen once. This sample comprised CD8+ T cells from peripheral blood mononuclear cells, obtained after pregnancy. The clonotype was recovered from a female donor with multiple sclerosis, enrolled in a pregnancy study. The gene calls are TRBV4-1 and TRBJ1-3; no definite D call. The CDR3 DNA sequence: TGCGCCAGCAGCCAAGTCATAGGGAGCTCTGGAAACACCATATATTTT. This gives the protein CASSQVIGSSGNTIYF.